These 6 T cell receptor beta chains share one sample of origin, sequenced in a study of blood T cell repertoires in COVID-19. TCRdb keeps only in-frame clones here, not all; method: immunoSEQ multiplex PCR. This table holds under 300,000 clones, about 91% found once. The specimen sequenced was peripheral blood. These TCRs come from a woman aged 35 to 49 who had recovered from COVID-19.

The chain is built from TRBV5-1 and TRBJ1-3, with 7 bases that match TRBD1. Germline CDR1 reads SGHRS; CDR2 reads YFSETQ. J lost 0 bases, V lost 5 bases, and 8 bases had no gene match. The CDR3 runs 16 residues. This chain's CDR3 is CASSFGTAGSGNTIYF. The CDR3 DNA is TGCGCCAGCAGTTTTGGGACAGCAGGCTCTGGAAACACCATATATTTT.

V gene TRBV6-4 combines with J gene TRBJ2-1; 8 bases map to TRBD2. The CDR3 spans 15 residues. CDR1 is MRHNA and CDR2 is SNTAGT in the germline V gene. After removal of 9 bases from V and 0 bases from J, the junction contained 7 bases not matched to a gene. CDR3 sequence reads: CASSVAGSSYNEQFF. Written as DNA, the CDR3 is TGTGCCAGTTCGGTAGCGGGGAGCTCCTACAATGAGCAGTTCTTC.

This rearrangement joins TRBV5-6 to TRBJ2-7, with a possible D match to TRBD1 (6 bases). Trimming took off 2 bases at V and 6 bases at J, with 15 bases between the two ends. The germline V gene encodes CDR1 SGHDT and CDR2 YYEEEE. The CDR3 is 14 residues long. The CDR3 reads CASSFGDRMAEQYF. In nucleotides, the CDR3 is TGTGCCAGCAGCTTTGGTGACAGGATGGCCGAGCAGTACTTC.

The CDR3 loop reads CAISEWGVDPVEQYF. CDR3 DNA: TGTGCCATCAGTGAGTGGGGGGTCGACCCAGTTGAGCAGTACTTC. V is TRBV10-3 and J is TRBJ2-7; tentatively, D is TRBD2 (6 bases). CDR1 and CDR2 from the germline V gene are ENHRY and SYGVKD. This CDR3 comprises 15 residues. Trimming shortened V by 1 base and J by 7 bases, and 17 bases separated the two germline ends.

The V call is TRBV19, the J call TRBJ1-3; the D is unclear. V lost 2 bases, J lost 0 bases, and 11 bases lay in between. The length of the CDR3 is 16 residues. CDR1 is LNHDA, CDR2 SQIVND, per germline (reference sequence). CDR3 region: CASSISTAFSGNTIYF. CDR3 coding DNA: TGTGCCAGTAGTATATCAACTGCATTCTCTGGAAACACCATATATTTT. The variable domain in full, completed from reference TRBV19 and TRBJ1-3, reads DGGITQSPKYLFRKEGQNVTLSCEQNLNHDAMYWYRQDPGQGLRLIYYSQIVNDFQKGDIAEGYSVSREKKESFPLTVTSAQKNPTAFYLCASSISTAFSGNTIYFGEGSWLTVV.

This chain uses TRBV6-5 with TRBJ2-2; perhaps TRBD2 as D (5 bases). V lost 5 bases and J lost 3, with 7 bases in between. This CDR3 comprises 13 residues. Germline CDR1 reads MNHEY; CDR2 reads SVGAGI. CDR3 protein: CASSREYTGELFF. CDR3 DNA sequence: TGTGCCAGCAGTAGGGAGTACACCGGGGAGCTGTTTTTT.